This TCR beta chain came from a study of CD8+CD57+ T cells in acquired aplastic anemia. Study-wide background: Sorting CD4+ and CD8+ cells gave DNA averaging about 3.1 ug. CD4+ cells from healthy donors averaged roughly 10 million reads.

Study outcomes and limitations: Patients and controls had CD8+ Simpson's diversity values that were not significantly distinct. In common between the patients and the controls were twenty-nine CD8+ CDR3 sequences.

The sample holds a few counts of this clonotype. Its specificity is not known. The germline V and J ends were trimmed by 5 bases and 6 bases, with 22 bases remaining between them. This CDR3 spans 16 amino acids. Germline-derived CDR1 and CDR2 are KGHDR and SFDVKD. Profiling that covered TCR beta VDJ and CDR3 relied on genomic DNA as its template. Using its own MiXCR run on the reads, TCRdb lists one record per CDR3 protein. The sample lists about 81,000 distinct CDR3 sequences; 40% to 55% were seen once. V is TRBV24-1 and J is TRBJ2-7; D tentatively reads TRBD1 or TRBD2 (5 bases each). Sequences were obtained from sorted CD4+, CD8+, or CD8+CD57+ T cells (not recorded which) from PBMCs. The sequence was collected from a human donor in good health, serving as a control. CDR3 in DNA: TGTGCCACCAGTGCCCTAGGGGACGGAGACTCGGGCGAGCAGTACTTC. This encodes CATSALGDGDSGEQYF.